This entry is about one TCR beta chain. Its target is unknown. This entry belongs to a study of cytomegalovirus exposure and HLA in healthy donors. Whole-study findings and limits: In vitro assays verified that three CMV-associated chains recognized CMV antigens specifically.

Amplification used 60 Vbeta primers and 13 Jbeta primers. The method was immunoSEQ multiplex PCR; TCRdb's version includes in-frame clones alone and lacks a portion of them. Of around 94,000 clones in the sample, over 65% are singletons; the top ten hold about 3.9%. There are 16 residues in the CDR3. The V gene's germline CDR1 is SGHNT and CDR2 YYREEE (reference sequence). The V segment lost 4 bases and the J segment 2 bases; nucleotides outside the gene matches: 12. Sequenced: PBMCs. The chain links TRBV5-4 to TRBJ2-7; 7 bases agree with TRBD1. The receptor was isolated from a man aged 25-45 years in good health and CMV-seronegative. CDR3 residues: CASSPGGASYAYEQYF. The CDR3 bases are TGTGCCAGCAGCCCAGGGGGAGCCTCGTATGCCTACGAGCAGTACTTC. Variable domain in full (rest from reference TRBV5-4 and TRBJ2-7): ETGVTQSPTHLIKTRGQQVTLRCSSQSGHNTVSWYQQALGQGPQFIFQYYREEENGRGNFPPRFSGLQFPNYSSELNVNALELDDSALYLCASSPGGASYAYEQYFGPGTRLTVT.